This record concerns one T cell receptor beta chain sequence. The antigen remains undetermined. One junction end disagrees with the germline gene, perhaps due to a read error. This sample is drawn from a study of T cell repertoires in cytomegalovirus infection. Study in general: A matching HLA type, together with CMV infection, was signaled by public TCR beta signatures.

The CDR3 covers 13 residues. General observations from the study: The ex vivo response showed dominance by HLA-C-restricted CMV-specific TCR beta clonotypes. Cumulative public TCR beta family frequency identified carriers of CMV plus the relevant HLA.

TCRdb re-derived calls from the reads in MiXCR, one entry per CDR3 protein. The sample includes some 440,000 distinct CDR3 sequences, about a third of them seen just once. The chain combines TRBV12-3 or TRBV12-4 with TRBJ1-5, with D possibly TRBD1 on 6 matching bases. This receptor was obtained from a human donor in good health (CMV status not recorded). Some clones in this sample may be carry-over from other donors' samples. Sequences were obtained from PBMCs. Here the CDR3 reads CASSLGGDQPPHF. Written as DNA, the CDR3 is TGTGCCAGCAGTCTAGGGGGGGATCAGCCCCCGCATTTT.